This TCR beta chain stems from a study of OX40 agonist ivuxolimab in advanced cancers. Repertoires were generated with immunoSEQ multiplex PCR, while TCRdb's copy carries only in-frame clones and drops some. There are about 71,000 clones in the sample; roughly three quarters occur only once, and roughly 5.4% lies in the top ten. CDR3 length: 14 amino acids. Trimming at V came to 4 bases and at J to 6 bases, leaving 6 bases not matched to a gene. CDR1 SGHRS and CDR2 YFSETQ come from the germline V gene. This receptor was obtained from an adult with an advanced solid tumor such as melanoma, head and neck, liver or kidney cancer. The starting material was CD4+ or CD8+ T cells sorted from blood, obtained in a trial of the OX40 agonist ivuxolimab. The genes are TRBV5-1 and TRBJ2-2; 7 bases align to TRBD1. The CDR3 here is CASSTRQGSGELFF. The CDR3, as DNA: TGCGCCAGCAGCACCCGACAGGGTTCCGGGGAGCTGTTTTTT.